The 5 T cell receptor beta chains presented below share a single source sample, sequenced in a study of cytomegalovirus exposure and HLA in healthy donors listed by TCRdb under 2017. Library creation used the immunoSEQ multiplex PCR assay. The multiplex PCR relied on a mix of 60 forward primers for TCR Vbeta segments and 13 reverse primers for TCR Jbeta segments. In its TCRdb copy, this immuneACCESS table keeps in-frame sequences only and misses some clones. Where compared with another copy, unresolved V genes explain less than half of these, and the others have no known cause. The sample profile shows 150,000 to 200,000 clones; 76% of them were found once. The ten top clones hold roughly 1.6% of the sample. What was sequenced was PBMCs. The receptor source for this set is a man aged 18 to 30 in good health and CMV-seronegative.

This sequence joins TRBV6-4 and TRBJ1-1; weak D call: TRBD1 (6 bases). CDR1 is MRHNA, CDR2 SNTAGT, per germline. V was cut by 4 bases and J by 7 bases, with 19 bases left in between. The CDR3 has 15 amino acids. The CDR3 region has the DNA TGTGCCAGCAGTGCCCGGGCAGGGGCGAGGGATGAAGCTTTCTTT. The encoded protein is CASSARAGARDEAFF.

The J gene is TRBJ1-1, the V gene TRBV6-6; no reliable D call. CDR3 length: 16 residues. In germline, CDR1 is MNHNY, CDR2 SVGAGI (reference sequence). The V end was cut by 0 bases, the J end by 1 base, with 12 bases between. In DNA form, the CDR3 reads TGTGCCAGCAGTTACTCGCTCGGGTCTGAGAACACTGAAGCTTTCTTT. Amino acids: CASSYSLGSENTEAFF.

This chain joins TRBV6-5 and TRBJ1-2, with a possible D match to TRBD1 (5 bases). The V and J ends lost 4 bases and 2 bases respectively, with 11 bases between them. Per germline, CDR1 MNHEY and CDR2 SVGAGI. CDR3 size: 14 residues. The CDR3 protein is CASSSLGQNYGYTF. In DNA form, the CDR3 reads TGTGCCAGCAGTTCGCTGGGGCAAAACTATGGCTACACCTTC.

This clone turned up a few times. The rearrangement links TRBV21-1 to TRBJ1-5; TRBD1 is the table's D call, not checked against the DNA. TRBV21-1 is a recognized pseudogene. This CDR3 is 15 amino acids long. In DNA form, the CDR3 reads TGTGCCAGCAGAAGGCCAGGGGGGAGCAATCAGCCCCAGCATTTT. Translating it yields CASRRPGGSNQPQHF.

The rearrangement joins TRBV28 to TRBJ2-5; TRBD1 matches at 9 bases. With V trimmed by 3 bases and J by 5 bases, 1 base remained unmatched. The CDR3 is 13 amino acids. The germline V gene has CDR1 MDHEN and CDR2 SYDVKM. CDR3 in amino acids: CASSLDRGETQYF. Written as DNA, the CDR3 is TGTGCCAGCAGTTTGGACAGGGGCGAGACCCAGTACTTC. Filled out from reference TRBV28 and TRBJ2-5, the complete variable domain reads DVKVTQSSRYLVKRTGEKVFLECVQDMDHENMFWYRQDPGLGLRLIYFSYDVKMKEKGDIPEGYSVSREKKERFSLILESASTNQTSMYLCASSLDRGETQYFGPGTRLLVL.